This is a list of T cell receptor beta chains from one sample in a study of identical twins. TCRdb called the 5' RACE reads again in MiXCR, with one record for every CDR3 protein. Of 700,000 or so distinct CDR3 sequences detected, over 8.5% appear once; the ten largest clones hold around 0.98%. These data were also reused for a study on yellow fever vaccine responses in identical twins.

Sequenced material: PBMCs. The receptor source for this set is a woman aged 18-29 years in good health. Each CDR3 is given with its conserved first and last residue. The D gene is left open where the match is weak. Clone size is given for some rows only: seen once, a few or many times, or a class if the clone is expanded.

>TRBJ2-1|-|TRBV7-2|-
CASSPIPPSYNEQFF
TGTGCCAGCAGCCCAATTCCCCCCTCCTACAATGAGCAGTTCTTC
>TRBJ2-7|TRBD1|TRBV12-3/TRBV12-4|few
CASSLVLGAGTGSYEQYF
TGTGCCAGCAGTTTAGTTTTAGGGGCCGGGACAGGGTCCTACGAGCAGTACTTC
>TRBJ2-3|TRBD1|TRBV27|few
CASSSHRGSSTDTQYF
TGTGCCAGCAGTAGCCACAGGGGGTCTAGCACAGATACGCAGTATTTT
>TRBJ2-3|-|TRBV3-1|many
CASKMSGAGDTQYF
TGTGCCAGCAAAATGTCGGGGGCTGGAGATACGCAGTATTTT
>TRBJ2-5|-|TRBV5-1|few
CASSLAVGTQETQYF
TGCGCCAGCAGCTTGGCCGTGGGAACCCAAGAGACCCAGTACTTC
>TRBJ2-1|-|TRBV24-1|few
CATSDPPDPGEQFF
TGTGCCACCAGTGACCCACCCGACCCCGGTGAGCAGTTCTTC
>TRBJ2-7|TRBD1|TRBV19|-
CASSIPGQPFEQYF
TGTGCCAGTAGTATTCCGGGACAGCCATTCGAGCAGTACTTC
>TRBJ2-3|-|TRBV6-5|few
CASSYSRGYSGRGDTQYF
TGTGCCAGCAGTTACTCGAGAGGGTATTCTGGAAGGGGAGATACGCAGTATTTT
>TRBJ2-1|-|TRBV6-2/TRBV6-3|-
CASSITSLGEQFF
TGTGCCAGCAGTATTACCAGCTTGGGTGAGCAGTTCTTC
>TRBJ2-2|-|TRBV20-1|many
CSARDLRGHDTGELFF
TGCAGTGCTAGAGATCTCAGGGGTCACGACACCGGGGAGCTGTTTTTT
>TRBJ2-5|-|TRBV5-1|-
CASSLRQSANQETQYF
TGCGCCAGCAGCTTAAGACAGAGCGCGAACCAAGAGACCCAGTACTTC
>TRBJ2-7|-|TRBV12-3/TRBV12-4|few
CASSLGLMRYEQYF
TGTGCCAGCAGTTTAGGTCTGATGCGATACGAGCAGTACTTC
>TRBJ1-1|-|TRBV30|few
CAWMGLPNTEAFF
TGTGCCTGGATGGGGCTCCCGAACACTGAAGCTTTCTTT
>TRBJ2-4|-|TRBV20-1|few
CSAREMGAKNIQYF
TGCAGTGCTAGAGAGATGGGAGCCAAAAACATTCAGTACTTC
>TRBJ2-3|TRBD1|TRBV9|few
CASSVGGTGPTDTQYF
TGTGCCAGCAGCGTAGGAGGGACAGGGCCTACAGATACGCAGTATTTT
>TRBJ2-1|TRBD2|TRBV20-1|many
CSARAQLAGINEQFF
TGCAGTGCTCGGGCCCAGCTAGCGGGAATCAATGAGCAGTTCTTC
>TRBJ2-7|-|TRBV29-1|-
CSAAGRSKSYEQYF
TGCAGCGCTGCGGGTCGTTCTAAATCCTACGAGCAGTACTTC
>TRBJ2-7|-|TRBV5-1|many
CASSSDGRTYEQYF
TGCGCCAGCAGCTCGGACGGACGAACCTACGAGCAGTACTTC
>TRBJ2-5|-|TRBV7-9|few
CASNAHLHRVGETQYF
TGTGCCAGCAACGCCCACCTCCACAGGGTTGGTGAGACCCAGTACTTC
>TRBJ1-3|-|TRBV3-1|-
CAVGNPLLVGNTIYF
TGTGCAGTAGGGAATCCGCTCCTTGTGGGAAACACCATATATTTT
>TRBJ2-7|-|TRBV20-1|-
CSARDPSTGSYEQYF
TGCAGTGCTAGAGACCCGAGTACAGGGAGCTACGAGCAGTACTTC
>TRBJ2-3|-|TRBV11-2|few
CASSAITPDTQYF
TGTGCCAGCAGCGCAATAACCCCAGATACGCAGTATTTT
>TRBJ2-7|-|TRBV12-3/TRBV12-4|-
CASSLSGALSYEQYF
TGTGCCAGCAGTTTGAGTGGGGCCTTAAGTTACGAGCAGTACTTC
>TRBJ2-1|TRBD2|TRBV15|few
CATSRDPRTSGRTYNEQFF
TGTGCCACCAGCAGAGATCCTCGGACTAGCGGGAGAACCTACAATGAGCAGTTCTTC
>TRBJ2-3|-|TRBV20-1|few
CSAVGARGGTDTQYF
TGCAGTGCAGTGGGAGCCCGAGGGGGCACAGATACGCAGTATTTT
>TRBJ2-2|-|TRBV11-2|-
CASSFRLAGVDTGELFF
TGTGCCAGCAGCTTCAGATTGGCAGGGGTGGACACCGGGGAGCTGTTTTTT